A selection of T cell receptor beta chains follows, all from one sample in a study of Graves' ophthalmopathy and Graves' hyperthyroidism. TCRdb used MiXCR to reprocess the multiplex PCR reads, holding one entry per CDR3 protein. The sample shows roughly 610,000 distinct CDR3 sequences, approximately 22% of them seen only once. The sample taken for sequencing was peripheral blood. Receptors originate from a woman under 30 with stable Graves' hyperthyroidism. Some clones in this sample may be carry-over from other donors' samples. Each CDR3 is given with its conserved first and last residue. The D gene is left open where the match is weak.

d_gene,v_gene,j_gene,CDR3aa
NA,TRBV15,TRBJ1-4,CATSRAGAEKLFF
NA,TRBV20-1,TRBJ1-1,CSARGQQRNTEAFF
TRBD1,TRBV5-6,TRBJ2-7,CASSFKDRYEQYF
NA,TRBV5-1,TRBJ2-7,CASSPSDRSYEQYF
NA,TRBV20-1,TRBJ1-5,CSARVVRNQPQHF
NA,TRBV7-3,TRBJ2-2,CASSLTLGGELFF
NA,TRBV5-1,TRBJ1-5,CASSLWGVSNQPQHF
NA,TRBV6-2/TRBV6-3,TRBJ2-7,CASSYQRLQYF
NA,TRBV5-1,TRBJ2-7,CASTPGRTTYEQYF
NA,TRBV12-3/TRBV12-4,TRBJ1-1,CASNLQTTDEAFF
NA,TRBV7-2,TRBJ2-7,CASSLIQGRSEQYF
NA,TRBV11-1,TRBJ1-1,CASSLKSEAFF
TRBD2,TRBV15,TRBJ2-5,CATSRPLAGVETQYF
NA,TRBV6-4,TRBJ1-5,CASSPPWTLRGNQPQHF
TRBD2,TRBV14,TRBJ2-2,CASSQVPPGLGSGELFF
TRBD2,TRBV20-1,TRBJ2-7,CSAEGGLAGDEQYF
TRBD1,TRBV20-1,TRBJ1-5,CSASWTGEEGNQPQHF
NA,TRBV6-5,TRBJ2-7,CASSYPGVSYEQYF
TRBD1,TRBV6-2/TRBV6-3,TRBJ1-1,CASSQDRGYMNTEAFF
TRBD2,TRBV11-2,TRBJ2-3,CASSSTSGRADTQYF
NA,TRBV6-5,TRBJ1-5,CASSYSVGHGNQPQHF
NA,TRBV11-2,TRBJ2-7,CASSLDSGSSYEQYF
TRBD1,TRBV12-5,TRBJ2-7,CASGLVGTGDYEQYF
NA,TRBV6-2/TRBV6-3,TRBJ2-5,CASSQAIQETQYF
TRBD2,TRBV30,TRBJ2-7,CAWSGTSGYPVGYEQYF
TRBD1,TRBV9,TRBJ1-2,CASSVATDRDRANYGYTF
TRBD1,TRBV6-1,TRBJ1-3,CASSEGQGGNTIYF
NA,TRBV20-1,TRBJ1-2,CSARRDSGGYTF
TRBD1,TRBV28,TRBJ1-1,CASSPLEGALNTEAFF
TRBD2,TRBV28,TRBJ2-7,CASSLAAGGYEQYF
TRBD2,TRBV7-2,TRBJ2-7,CASSFTGTSVHEQYF
NA,TRBV28,TRBJ1-1,CASSLNQGQRAFF
NA,TRBV20-1,TRBJ1-5,CSALSRGSGNQPQHF
TRBD1,TRBV20-1,TRBJ2-7,CSAQDRVGEQYF
TRBD1,TRBV30,TRBJ1-5,CAYSDRDNQPQHF
NA,TRBV20-1,TRBJ1-2,CSAREKRGVYGYTF
NA,TRBV11-2,TRBJ1-1,CASSQADSPFEAFF
TRBD2,TRBV28,TRBJ2-7,CASSFPRTGGPEPYEQYF
NA,TRBV2,TRBJ1-1,CASRGSGLSGRAFF
NA,TRBV6-1,TRBJ1-6,CASSEGGAGNSPLHF
NA,TRBV4-1,TRBJ1-5,CASSQSRAFDQPQHF
NA,TRBV3-1,TRBJ1-2,CASSQGSKGGYTF
NA,TRBV29-1,TRBJ1-2,CSVEESSYGYTF
NA,TRBV15,TRBJ2-5,CATSRVSQGLETQYF
NA,TRBV6-1,TRBJ1-5,CASSDLGKDQPQHF
TRBD1,TRBV28,TRBJ2-7,CASSSTLRDRASEQYF
NA,TRBV10-3,TRBJ1-2,CAISAVTGDYGYTF
NA,TRBV6-2/TRBV6-3,TRBJ2-3,CASSYRDTQYF
TRBD2,TRBV12-3/TRBV12-4,TRBJ2-7,CASTSSGGGWDEQYF